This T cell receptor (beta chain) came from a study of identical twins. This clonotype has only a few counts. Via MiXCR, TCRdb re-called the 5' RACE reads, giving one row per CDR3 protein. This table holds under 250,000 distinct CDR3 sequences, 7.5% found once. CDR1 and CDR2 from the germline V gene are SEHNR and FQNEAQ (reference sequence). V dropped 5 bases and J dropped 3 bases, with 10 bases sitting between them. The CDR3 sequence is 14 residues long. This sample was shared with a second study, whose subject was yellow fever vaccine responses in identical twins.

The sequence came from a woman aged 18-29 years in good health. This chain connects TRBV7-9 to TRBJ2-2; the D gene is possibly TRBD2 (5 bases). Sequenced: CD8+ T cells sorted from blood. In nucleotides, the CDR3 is TGTGCCAGCAGCCCTACTAGTGACACCGGGGAGCTGTTTTTT. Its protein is CASSPTSDTGELFF.